The source of this T cell receptor (beta chain) is a study of T-cell reconstitution after alpha-beta-depleted transplantation in children (dated by TCRdb to 2016 to 2017). At the level of the whole study: Using TCR repertoire profiling, the study quantitatively followed how T-cell immune reconstitution unfolded in children after TCRalphabeta/CD19-depleted allogeneic hematopoietic cell transplantation.

The treatment or condition label here, explained by the study, means: allogeneic hematopoietic cell transplantation with graft depleted of TCRalphabeta T cells and CD19 B cells. The transplant recipients were children given TCRalphabeta/CD19-depleted allogeneic hematopoietic cell grafts. This clonotype came up many times. Its binding antigen is unknown. Base qualities are missing; no much larger clone stands one base away. Libraries were built with PCR. Sequenced on an Illumina HiSeq 2500. To normalize quantification of the TCRbeta repertoire, the TCR libraries were built with molecular barcoding that relied on unique molecular identifiers. Using fastp at Q25 and MiXCR, TCRdb reprocessed the public reads and kept productive beta chains. Rows are combined by CDR3 protein, so each entry shows the most common genes and DNA. The sample table holds 600,000 to 800,000 distinct CDR3 sequences, of which about an eighth were seen once. Clones ranked in the top ten supply 0.79% of the sample.

Broader findings and caveats from the paper: In some patients, the high TCRbeta diversity seen at day 60 was put down to recipient T cells and intrathymic progenitors that had survived conditioning. The apparently early alphabetaT-cell count recovery about two months after transplant was reportedly dependent on only several hundred rapidly expanded clones derived from non-depleted graft cells. Hyperexpanded clone frequencies declined over subsequent months; after one year, T-cell counts and TCRbeta diversity were mostly attributed to newly produced T cells.

This receptor was taken from a girl aged 2 to 9 with congenital amegakaryocytic thrombocytopenia, due to receive a stem cell transplant. Material: PBMCs, obtained before TCRalphabeta/CD19-depleted stem cell transplant.

The DNA is as follows: TGTGCCAGCAGCTCCCGGGGGGAGACCCAGTACTTC. Its translation reads: CASSSRGETQYF. The chain is encoded by TRBV7-6 joined to TRBJ2-5, with TRBD2 perhaps the D gene, on 6 matching bases. The CDR3 sequence holds 12 residues, the cysteine and phenylalanine included. The sequence is cut down to CDR3 DNA, 36 bases in frame from base 1. Based on the germline V gene, the CDR1 and CDR2 sequences are SGHVS and FNYEAQ. The V end loses 4 bases and the J end loses 5 bases, and a stretch of 8 bases separates them. The full variable domain, completed from the reference TRBV7-6 and TRBJ2-5 proteins outside the CDR3, reads GAGVSQSPRYKVTKRGQDVALRCDPISGHVSLYWYRQALGQGPEFLTYFNYEAQQDKSGLPNDRFSAERPEGSISTLTIQRTEQRDSAMYRCASSSRGETQYFGPGTRLLVL.